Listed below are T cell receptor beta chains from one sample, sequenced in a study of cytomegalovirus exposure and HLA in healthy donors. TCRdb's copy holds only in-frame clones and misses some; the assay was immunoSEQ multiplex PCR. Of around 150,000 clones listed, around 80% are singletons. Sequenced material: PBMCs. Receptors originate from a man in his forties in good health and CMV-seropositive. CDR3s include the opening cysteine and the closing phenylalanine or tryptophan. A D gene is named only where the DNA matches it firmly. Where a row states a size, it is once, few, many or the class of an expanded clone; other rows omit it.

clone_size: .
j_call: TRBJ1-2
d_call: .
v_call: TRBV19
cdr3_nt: TGTGCCAGTAGCGAGACCGGGACACCTTCATCTAACTATGGCTACACCTTC
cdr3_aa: CASSETGTPSSNYGYTF

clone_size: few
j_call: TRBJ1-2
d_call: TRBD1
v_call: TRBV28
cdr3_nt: TGTGCCAGCAGTTTATATTGGAGGACAGGGGTTAACTATGGCTACACCTTC
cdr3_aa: CASSLYWRTGVNYGYTF

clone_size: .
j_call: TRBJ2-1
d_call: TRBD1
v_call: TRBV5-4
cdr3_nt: TGTGCCAGCAGCTTAAACAGGGGTGGGACGGGGCCTATTGGGTTCTTC
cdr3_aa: CASSLNRGGTGPIGFF

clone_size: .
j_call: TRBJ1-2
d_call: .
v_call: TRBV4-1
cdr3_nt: TGCGCCAGCAGCCAGGCTGACTTGAATGGCTACACCTTC
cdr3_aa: CASSQADLNGYTF

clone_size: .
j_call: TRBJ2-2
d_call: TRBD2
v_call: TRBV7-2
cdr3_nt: TGTGCCAGCAGTTTCTTTAGCGGGAGTAGCGCCGGGGAGCTGTTTTTT
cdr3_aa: CASSFFSGSSAGELFF

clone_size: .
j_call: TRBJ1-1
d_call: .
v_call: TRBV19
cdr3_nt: TGTGCCAGTAGTATTCAGGGGACCACTGAAGCTTTCTTT
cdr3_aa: CASSIQGTTEAFF

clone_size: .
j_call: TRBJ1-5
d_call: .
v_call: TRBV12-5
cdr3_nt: TGTGCTAGTGGCCAAGGGCAGAGGGTAAGCAATCAGCCCCAGCATTTT
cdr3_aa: CASGQGQRVSNQPQHF

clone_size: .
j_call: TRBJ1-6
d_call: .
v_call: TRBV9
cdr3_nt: TGTGCCAGCAGCGTAGAGGGAGCCGAGTCACCCCTCCACTTT
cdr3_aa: CASSVEGAESPLHF

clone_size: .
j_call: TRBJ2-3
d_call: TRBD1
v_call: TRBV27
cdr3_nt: TGTGCCAGCACCGAACAGGGGGGCACAGATACGCAGTATTTT
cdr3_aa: CASTEQGGTDTQYF

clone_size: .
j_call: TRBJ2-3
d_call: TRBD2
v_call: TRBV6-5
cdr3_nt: TGTGCCAGCAGTTACCTTAGCGGGAGGGCCGCTAATACGCAGTATTTT
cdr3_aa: CASSYLSGRAANTQYF

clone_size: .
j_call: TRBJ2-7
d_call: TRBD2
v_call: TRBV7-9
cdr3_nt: TGTGCCAGCAGCTCCTTAAGCGGGACCTACGAGCAGTACTTC
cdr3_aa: CASSSLSGTYEQYF

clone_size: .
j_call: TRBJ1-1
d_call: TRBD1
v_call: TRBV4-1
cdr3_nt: TGCGCCAGCAGCCAAAGGACAGGGGTGAACACTGAAGCTTTCTTT
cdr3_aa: CASSQRTGVNTEAFF

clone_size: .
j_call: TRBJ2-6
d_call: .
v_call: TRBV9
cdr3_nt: TGTGCCAGCAGCGTAGGGGACATATCTGGGGCCAACGTCCTGACTTTC
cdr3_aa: CASSVGDISGANVLTF

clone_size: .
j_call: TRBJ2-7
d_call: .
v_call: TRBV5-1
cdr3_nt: TGCGCCAGCAGTGCAGGGCCGACAAACGAGCAGTACTTC
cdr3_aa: CASSAGPTNEQYF

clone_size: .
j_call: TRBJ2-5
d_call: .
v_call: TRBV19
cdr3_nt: TGTGCCAGTAGTATGGTCGGCTGGGGGGAGGAGACCCAGTACTTC
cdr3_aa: CASSMVGWGEETQYF

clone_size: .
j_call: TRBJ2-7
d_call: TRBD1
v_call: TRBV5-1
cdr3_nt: TGCGCCAGCAGCTTAACCCGGGACAGGGGCTTCGAGCAGTACTTC
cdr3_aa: CASSLTRDRGFEQYF

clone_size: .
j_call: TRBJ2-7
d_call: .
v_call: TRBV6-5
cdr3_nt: TGTGCCAGCAGTACCTCCCTCGAGCAGTACTTC
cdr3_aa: CASSTSLEQYF

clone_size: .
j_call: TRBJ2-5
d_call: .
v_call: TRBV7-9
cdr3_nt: TGTGCCAGCAGCCCCCCTGGGCTGCAAGAGACCCAGTACTTC
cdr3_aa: CASSPPGLQETQYF

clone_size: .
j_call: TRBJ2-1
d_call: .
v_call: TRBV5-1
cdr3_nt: TGCGCCAGCAGCCATGTTACGGGAGCAACCTACAATGAGCAGTTCTTC
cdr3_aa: CASSHVTGATYNEQFF

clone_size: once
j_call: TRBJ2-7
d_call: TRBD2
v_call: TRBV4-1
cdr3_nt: TGCGCCAGCAGCCGTCTAGCGGGCTCCTACGAGCAGTACTTC
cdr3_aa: CASSRLAGSYEQYF

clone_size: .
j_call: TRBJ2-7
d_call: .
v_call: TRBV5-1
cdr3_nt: TGCGCCAGCAGCTTGGCCATTTCGGGGACTTTTACCTACGAGCAGTACTTC
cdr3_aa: CASSLAISGTFTYEQYF

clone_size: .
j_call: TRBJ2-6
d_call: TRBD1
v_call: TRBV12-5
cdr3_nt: TGTGCTAGTGGTCCCTCACAGGGGGCGCGTGGGGCCAACGTCCTGACTTTC
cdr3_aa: CASGPSQGARGANVLTF

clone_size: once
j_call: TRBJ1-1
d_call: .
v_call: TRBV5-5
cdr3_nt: TGTGCCAGCAGCCTCCTGGCGGCGAGTACTGAAGCTTTCTTT
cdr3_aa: CASSLLAASTEAFF

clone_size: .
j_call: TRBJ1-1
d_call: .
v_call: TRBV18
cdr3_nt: TGTGCCAGCTCACCACTGGGACAACCGAACACTGAAGCTTTCTTT
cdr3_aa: CASSPLGQPNTEAFF

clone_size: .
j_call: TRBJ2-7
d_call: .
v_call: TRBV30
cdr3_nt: TGTGCCTGGAGTGTACTCTACGAGCAGTACTTC
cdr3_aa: CAWSVLYEQYF

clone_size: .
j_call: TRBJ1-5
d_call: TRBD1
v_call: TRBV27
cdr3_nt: TGTGCCAGCAGTTTAGTAGGAGCTGGGACAGGAGTCAATCAGCCCCAGCATTTT
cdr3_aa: CASSLVGAGTGVNQPQHF

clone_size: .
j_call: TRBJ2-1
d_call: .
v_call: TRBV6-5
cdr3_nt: TGTGCCAGCAGTTACAGTGCAGGGGCTGGTGGTGAGCAGTTCTTC
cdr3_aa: CASSYSAGAGGEQFF

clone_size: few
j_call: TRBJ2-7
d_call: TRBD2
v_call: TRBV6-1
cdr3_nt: TGTGCCAGCAGTGATGGTAGCGGGAGAATTCTAATTGTCCACGAGCAGTACTTC
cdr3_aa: CASSDGSGRILIVHEQYF